This T cell receptor beta chain was identified in a study of T cells in tuberculosis. TCRdb's copy holds only in-frame clones and misses some; the assay was immunoSEQ multiplex PCR. The sample lists approximately 100,000 clones, roughly 93% occurring once. Cells were sorted from thawed PBMC rested overnight and stained with GMM-loaded CD1B tetramer, viability dye and anti-CD3. The CD1B tetramers carried C32 glucose monomycolate purified from Rhodococcus equi. This CDR3 is 14 amino acids long. Germline values: CDR1 MGHDK, CDR2 SYGVNS. Trimming took 7 bases from V and 8 from J; bases not matched to a gene: 12.

Input material: CD1b-GMM tetramer-negative cells sorted from PBMCs. J is TRBJ1-1 and V is TRBV25-1; 8 bases match TRBD1. This TCR derives from an adult woman with latent tuberculosis. CDR3 DNA: TGTGCCAGCACCCAGGGGGCGGGCAATAACGAAGCTTTCTTT. It is translated as CASTQGAGNNEAFF.